Following are 9 T cell receptor beta chains from one sample sequenced in a study of tumor and adjacent non-tumor tissue in lung cancer. Three rounds of nested PCR, following a modified ARM-PCR protocol, produced the TCRbeta library. TCRdb used MiXCR to reprocess the multiplex PCR reads, holding one entry per CDR3 protein. The sample consists of about 110,000 distinct CDR3 sequences, more than 70% of them appearing once. The template was RNA from unsorted bulk tissue. The sequencing sample was made of lung tumor tissue. Every receptor here comes from a woman aged 55-75 years with non-small cell lung cancer.

Comment on this clonotype: One junction end does not reproduce the germline sequence, and a read error may be involved. The chain uses TRBV29-1 and TRBJ1-2; D not certain. The CDR3 contains 14 residues. Germline V gene lookup returns CDR1 SQVTM and CDR2 ANQGSEA. Here the CDR3 reads CSVQFDTSNYDYTF. The CDR3 nucleotides read TGCAGCGTCCAATTCGACACATCTAACTATGACTACACCTTC.

For this clonotype: Relative to the germline gene, one junction end is altered; a read error may explain this. V is TRBV11-1 and J is TRBJ2-2, with a tentative D call TRBD2 (6 bases). CDR1 SGHAT and CDR2 FQDESV come from the germline V gene (reference sequence). The CDR3 is 17 amino acids. CDR3 sequence reads: CVSSPRLVGESTGELFF. The CDR3 nucleotides read TGTGTCAGCAGCCCGCGACTAGTGGGAGAATCCACCGGGGAGCTTTTTTTT. Complete variable domain (other parts from reference TRBV11-1 and TRBJ2-2): EAEVAQSPRYKITEKSQAVAFWCDPISGHATLYWYRQILGQGPELLVQFQDESVVDDSQLPKDRFSAERLKGVDSTLKIQPAELGDSAMYLCVSSPRLVGESTGELFFGEGSRLTVL.

CDR3 sequence (DNA): TGTGTCGGCAGGGGGAGGGGAGCTGAAGCTTTCTTT. It yields the protein CVGRGRGAEAFF. The chain links TRBV6-2 or TRBV6-3 to TRBJ1-1; TRBD1 matches at 7 bases. The CDR3 covers 12 residues. Germline V gene lookup returns CDR1 MNHEY and CDR2 SVGEGT.

Details on this clonotype: Mismatch with germline at one junction end may stem from a read error. This sequence joins TRBV6-5 and TRBJ2-3; a weak D match, TRBD1 (5 bases). This CDR3 is 15 amino acids long. Per germline, CDR1 MNHEY and CDR2 SVGAGI. The CDR3 reads CASSAGTGGPDMQYF. In DNA, the CDR3 is TGTGCCAGCAGTGCAGGTACAGGTGGCCCAGATATGCAGTATTTT.

The J gene is TRBJ2-3, the V gene TRBV11-2; 9 bases are a match to TRBD2. Germline V gene lookup returns CDR1 SGHAT and CDR2 FQNNGV. The length of the CDR3 is 14 residues. The chain's CDR3 is CVNSPRTSVDTQYF. The CDR3 bases are TGTGTCAACAGCCCGAGGACTAGCGTAGATACGCAGTATTTT.

For this clonotype: One end of the junction fails to match germline, which may point to a read error. The rearrangement joins TRBV11-2 to TRBJ2-7; D perhaps matches TRBD2 (6 bases). CDR1 SGHAT and CDR2 FQNNGV come from the germline V gene. This CDR3 is 15 amino acids long. This CDR3 reads CASSYGTSRSYKQYF. The CDR3 DNA is TGTGCCAGCAGCTACGGCACTAGCAGGAGCTACAAGCAGTACTTC.

This sequence joins TRBV11-2 and TRBJ2-7; D remains unclear. This CDR3 is 14 amino acids long. The germline V gene has CDR1 SGHAT and CDR2 FQNNGV. Deletions cut 5 bases from V and 4 bases from J, with 15 bases between. CDR3 sequence: CASSPRVAGYEQYF. The CDR3 DNA reads as TGTGCCAGCAGCCCCCGTGTAGCTGGGTACGAGCAGTACTTC.

The V gene is TRBV6-6, the J gene TRBJ2-4; TRBD1 matches 10 bases. This CDR3 spans 15 amino acids. The germline V gene encodes CDR1 MNHNY and CDR2 SVGAGI (reference sequence). The V segment lost 1 base and the J segment 7 bases; nucleotides outside the gene matches: 4. CDR3 sequence: CASSYWDRGGNIQYF. The CDR3 DNA follows: TGTGCCAGCAGTTACTGGGACAGGGGAGGGAACATTCAGTACTTC.

Points on this clonotype: One end of the junction varies from germline; a read error may be responsible. V gene TRBV12-3 or TRBV12-4 combines with J gene TRBJ1-1; D is unclear. CDR3 length: 13 amino acids. The CDR3 region is CASSLVSDTEAFF. The CDR3, as DNA: TGTGCCAGCAGTTTAGTCAGCGACACTGAAGCCTTCTTT.